This T cell receptor (beta chain) was found in a study of sequential checkpoint blockade in melanoma. Study information: Patients were randomized 1:1 to nivolumab-then-ipilimumab or ipilimumab-then-nivolumab first-line. Study conclusions and caveats: Mutational load did not correlate with tumor T-cell fraction or clonality.

Stated treatment: randomized to nivolumab then ipilimumab (arm A) or the reverse (arm B). This clone is large (0.1 to 1%). The antigen remains unidentified. Method: immunoSEQ multiplex PCR; TCRdb's copy keeps in-frame clones and lacks some. The table records over a hundred clones, about a fifth of them present only once. Sequenced here: tumor tissue (inferred from file names), sampled from a patient given nivolumab and ipilimumab in sequence. This clonotype was obtained from a human donor with melanoma.

In DNA, the CDR3 is TGTGCCAGCAGTCGCCCCGGACCGGGCGACGAGCAGTACTTC. This codes for CASSRPGPGDEQYF. The chain has TRBV6-8 and TRBJ2-7, with no clear D. Trimming took 5 bases from V and 5 from J, leaving 16 bases between them. This CDR3 has 14 amino acids. Germline V gives CDR1 MNHGY, CDR2 SAAAGT.